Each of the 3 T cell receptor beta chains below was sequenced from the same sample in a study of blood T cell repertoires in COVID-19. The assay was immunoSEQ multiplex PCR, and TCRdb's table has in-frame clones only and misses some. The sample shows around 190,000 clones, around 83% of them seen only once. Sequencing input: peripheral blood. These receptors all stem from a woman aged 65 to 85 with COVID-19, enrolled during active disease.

CDR3 loop: CASSFSRNGRRNEQFF. CDR3 in DNA: TGTGCCAGCAGCTTTTCCCGCAACGGGAGGAGGAATGAGCAGTTCTTC. The chain has TRBV5-4 and TRBJ2-1; 7 bases align to TRBD2. Trimming took 2 bases from V and 7 from J; bases not matched to a gene: 12. Germline loops: CDR1 SGHNT, CDR2 YYREEE (reference sequence). This CDR3 spans 16 amino acids.

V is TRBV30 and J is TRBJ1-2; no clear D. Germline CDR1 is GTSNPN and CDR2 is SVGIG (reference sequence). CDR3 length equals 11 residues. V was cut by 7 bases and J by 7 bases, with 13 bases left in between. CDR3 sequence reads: CALTREVGYTF. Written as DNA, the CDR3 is TGTGCCTTAACCCGGGAAGTTGGCTACACCTTC.

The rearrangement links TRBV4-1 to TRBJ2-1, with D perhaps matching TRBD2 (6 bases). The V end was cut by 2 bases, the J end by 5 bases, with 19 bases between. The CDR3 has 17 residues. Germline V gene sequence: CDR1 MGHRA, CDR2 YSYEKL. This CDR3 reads CASSQTQVALANNEQFF. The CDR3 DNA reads TGCGCCAGCAGCCAAACCCAAGTGGCACTAGCAAACAATGAGCAGTTCTTC.